This T cell receptor (beta chain) was recovered during a study of blood T cells in healthy people across ages. Every donor contributed ten milliliters of peripheral blood by blood draw. Whenever a sample was processed, at least 7 million PBMCs were isolated. Germline assignment: CDR1 ENHRY and CDR2 SYGVKD. The CDR3 consists of 12 residues. Trimming took 3 bases from V and 9 from J, leaving 11 bases between them. A second PCR, run for about 7 to 12 cycles, used a sample-barcoded 5' primer plus a J-beta primer mix. TCRdb reanalysed the 5' RACE reads using MiXCR and keeps one entry per CDR3 protein. The sample shows around 500,000 distinct CDR3 sequences, roughly a quarter of them seen only once. The sample was also reused in another study, on T cells of mothers and their children. That source adds: The search for persistent microchimeric T cell clones detected none.

This TCR came from a boy aged 2 to 10 in good health. The chain links TRBV10-3 to TRBJ2-5, with D possibly matching TRBD1 (5 bases). Sequenced input: blood. The CDR3 loop is CAISDSQGPQYF. In DNA, the CDR3 is TGTGCCATCAGTGATAGTCAGGGCCCCCAGTACTTC.